The present T cell receptor (beta chain) was sequenced within a study of PD-L1 blockade in urothelial cancer. Study information: Blood analysis was done at 3 weeks (second dose) and 6 weeks after treatment began. There were a median of around 140,000 T cells in blood samples.

The table came from immunoSEQ multiplex PCR; TCRdb's copy has only in-frame clones and leaves some out. The sample includes some 84,000 clones, about 90% seen only once; the top ten take 4.5% to 7%. The sequencing used PBMCs, collected around atezolizumab (anti-PD-L1) treatment. This sequence was found in a woman between 70 and 85 years old with urothelial cancer.

The CDR3 loop is CSVAGTSPLNEQFF. The CDR3 nucleotides read TGCAGCGTAGCCGGGACTAGCCCTCTCAATGAGCAGTTCTTC. V gene TRBV29-1 combines with J gene TRBJ2-1; 9 bases agree with TRBD2. The junction had 9 bases not matched to a gene; V was cut back by 6 bases and J by 6 bases. Germline-derived CDR1 and CDR2 are SQVTM and ANQGSEA. The CDR3 has 14 amino acids.